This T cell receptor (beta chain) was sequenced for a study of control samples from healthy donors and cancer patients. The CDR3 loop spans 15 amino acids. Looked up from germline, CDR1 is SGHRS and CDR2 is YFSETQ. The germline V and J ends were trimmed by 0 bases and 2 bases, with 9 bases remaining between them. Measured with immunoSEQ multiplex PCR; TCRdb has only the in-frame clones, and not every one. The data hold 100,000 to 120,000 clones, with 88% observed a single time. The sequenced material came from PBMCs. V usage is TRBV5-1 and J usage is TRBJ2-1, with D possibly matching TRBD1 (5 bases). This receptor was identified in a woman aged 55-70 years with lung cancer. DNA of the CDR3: TGCGCCAGCAGCTTGGAGGGGCCCACCTACAATGAGCAGTTCTTC. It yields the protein CASSLEGPTYNEQFF. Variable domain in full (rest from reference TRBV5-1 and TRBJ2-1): KAGVTQTPRYLIKTRGQQVTLSCSPISGHRSVSWYQQTPGQGLQFLFEYFSETQRNKGNFPGRFSGRQFSNSRSEMNVSTLELGDSALYLCASSLEGPTYNEQFFGPGTRLTVL.